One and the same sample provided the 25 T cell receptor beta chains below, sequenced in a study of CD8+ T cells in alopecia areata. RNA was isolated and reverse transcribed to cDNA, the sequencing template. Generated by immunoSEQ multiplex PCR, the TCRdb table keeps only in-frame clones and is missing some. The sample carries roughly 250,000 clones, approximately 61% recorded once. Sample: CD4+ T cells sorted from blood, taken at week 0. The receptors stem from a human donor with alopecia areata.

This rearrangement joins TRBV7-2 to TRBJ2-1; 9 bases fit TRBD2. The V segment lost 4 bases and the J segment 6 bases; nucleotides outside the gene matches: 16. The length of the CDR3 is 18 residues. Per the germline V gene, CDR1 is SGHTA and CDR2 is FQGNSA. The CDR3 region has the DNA TGTGCCAGCAGCTCCGTTCTAGCGGGGCCTGACATTGGCAATGAGCAGTTCTTC. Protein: CASSSVLAGPDIGNEQFF.

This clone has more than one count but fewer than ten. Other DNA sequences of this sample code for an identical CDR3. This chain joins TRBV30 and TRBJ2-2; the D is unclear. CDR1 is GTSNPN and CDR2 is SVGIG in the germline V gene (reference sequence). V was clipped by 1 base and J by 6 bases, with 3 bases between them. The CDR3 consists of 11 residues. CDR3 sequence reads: CAWSGAGELFF. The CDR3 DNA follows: TGTGCCTGGAGTGGGGCCGGGGAGCTGTTTTTT.

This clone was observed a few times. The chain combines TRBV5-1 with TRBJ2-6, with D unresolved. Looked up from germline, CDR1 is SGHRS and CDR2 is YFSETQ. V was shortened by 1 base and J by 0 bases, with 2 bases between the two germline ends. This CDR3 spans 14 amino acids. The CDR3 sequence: CASSLHSGANVLTF. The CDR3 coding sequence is TGCGCCAGCAGCTTGCACTCTGGGGCCAACGTCCTGACTTTC.

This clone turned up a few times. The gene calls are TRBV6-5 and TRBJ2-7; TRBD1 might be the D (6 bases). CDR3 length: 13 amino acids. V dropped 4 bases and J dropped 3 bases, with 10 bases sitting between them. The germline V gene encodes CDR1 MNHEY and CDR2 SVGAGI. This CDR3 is CASSFTGNYEQYF. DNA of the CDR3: TGTGCCAGCAGTTTCACAGGGAACTACGAGCAGTACTTC.

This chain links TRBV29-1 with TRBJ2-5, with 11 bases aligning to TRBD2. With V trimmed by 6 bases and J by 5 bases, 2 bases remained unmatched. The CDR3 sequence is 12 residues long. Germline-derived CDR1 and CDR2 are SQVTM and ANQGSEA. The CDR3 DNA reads TGCAGCGTGACTAGCGGGGATGAGACCCAGTACTTC. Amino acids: CSVTSGDETQYF.

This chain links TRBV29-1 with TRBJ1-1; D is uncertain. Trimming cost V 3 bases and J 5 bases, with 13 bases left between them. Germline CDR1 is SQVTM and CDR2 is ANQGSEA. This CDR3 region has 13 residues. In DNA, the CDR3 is TGCAGCGTTGACGCCAGGATGGAGACTGAAGCTTTCTTT. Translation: CSVDARMETEAFF.

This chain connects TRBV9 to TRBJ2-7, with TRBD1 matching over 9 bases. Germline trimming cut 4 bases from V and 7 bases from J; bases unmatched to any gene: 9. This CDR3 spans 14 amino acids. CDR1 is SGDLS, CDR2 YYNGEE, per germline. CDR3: CASSSGQGTGEQYF. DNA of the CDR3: TGTGCCAGCAGCTCCGGACAGGGGACGGGAGAGCAGTACTTC.

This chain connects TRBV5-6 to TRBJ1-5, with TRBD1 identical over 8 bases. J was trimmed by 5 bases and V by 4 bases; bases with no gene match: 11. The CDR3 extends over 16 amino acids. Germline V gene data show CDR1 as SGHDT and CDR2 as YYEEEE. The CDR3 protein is CASSPRTGLVDQPQHF. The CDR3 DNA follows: TGTGCCAGCAGCCCCCGGACAGGGCTCGTAGATCAGCCCCAGCATTTT.

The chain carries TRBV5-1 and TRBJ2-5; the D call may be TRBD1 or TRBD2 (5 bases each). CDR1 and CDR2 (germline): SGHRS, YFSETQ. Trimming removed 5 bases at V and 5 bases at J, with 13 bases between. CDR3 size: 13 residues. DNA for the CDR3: TGCGCCAGCAGGTGGGACGGGAAGGAGACCCAGTACTTC. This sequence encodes CASRWDGKETQYF.

In nucleotides, the CDR3 is TGCAGTGTTAGCGGGGGCATATTATACGAGCAGTACTTC. Translating it yields CSVSGGILYEQYF. The V gene is TRBV29-1, the J gene TRBJ2-7, with 9 bases identical to TRBD2. Per the germline V gene, CDR1 is SQVTM and CDR2 is ANQGSEA. This CDR3 has 13 residues.

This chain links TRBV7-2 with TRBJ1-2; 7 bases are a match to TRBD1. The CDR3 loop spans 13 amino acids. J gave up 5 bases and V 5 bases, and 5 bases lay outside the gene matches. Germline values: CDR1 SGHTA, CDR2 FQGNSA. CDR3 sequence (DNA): TGTGCCAGCAGCCCGGACAGGACATATGGCTACACCTTC. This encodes CASSPDRTYGYTF.

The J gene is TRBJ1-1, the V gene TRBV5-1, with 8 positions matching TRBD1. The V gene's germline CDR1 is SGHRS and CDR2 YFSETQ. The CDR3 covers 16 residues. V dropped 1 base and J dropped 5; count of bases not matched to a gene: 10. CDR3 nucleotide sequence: TGCGCCAGCAGCTTGAGGTCAGGGGGCCTCGGGACTGAAGCTTTCTTT. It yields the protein CASSLRSGGLGTEAFF.

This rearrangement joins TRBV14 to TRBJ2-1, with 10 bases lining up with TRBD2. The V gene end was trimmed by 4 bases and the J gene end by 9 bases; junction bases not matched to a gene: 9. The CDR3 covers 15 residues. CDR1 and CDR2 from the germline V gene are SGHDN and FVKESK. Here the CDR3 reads CASSLGLAVGAEQFF. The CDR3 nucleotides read TGTGCCAGCAGCCTTGGACTAGCGGTTGGCGCTGAGCAGTTCTTC.

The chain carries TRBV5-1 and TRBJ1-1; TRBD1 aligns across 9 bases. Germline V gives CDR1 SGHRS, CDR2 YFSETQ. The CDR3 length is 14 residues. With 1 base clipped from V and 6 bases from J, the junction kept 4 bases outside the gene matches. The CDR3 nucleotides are TGCGCCAGCAGCTTGACAGGGGGCTCAGCTGAAGCTTTCTTT. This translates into CASSLTGGSAEAFF.

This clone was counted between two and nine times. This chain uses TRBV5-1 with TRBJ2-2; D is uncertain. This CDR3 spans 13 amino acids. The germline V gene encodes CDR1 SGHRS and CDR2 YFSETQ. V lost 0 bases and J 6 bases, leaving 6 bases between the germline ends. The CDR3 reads CASSLGIPGELFF. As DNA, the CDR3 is TGCGCCAGCAGCTTGGGAATCCCCGGGGAGCTGTTTTTT.

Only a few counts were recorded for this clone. The CDR3 reads CAVGTSEYNEQFF. The DNA of the CDR3 is TGTGCCGTCGGGACTAGCGAATACAATGAGCAGTTCTTC. V usage is TRBV5-4 and J usage is TRBJ2-1, with 10 bases lining up with TRBD2. The V gene's germline CDR1 is SGHNT and CDR2 YYREEE (reference sequence). With V trimmed by 10 bases and J by 4 bases, 5 bases remained unmatched. This CDR3 comprises 13 residues.

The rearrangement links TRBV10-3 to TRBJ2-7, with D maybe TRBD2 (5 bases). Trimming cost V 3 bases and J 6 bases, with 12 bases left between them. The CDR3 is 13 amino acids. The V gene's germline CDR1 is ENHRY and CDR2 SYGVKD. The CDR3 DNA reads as TGTGCCATCAGTGAACGTGAGGGTTCCGAGCAGTACTTC. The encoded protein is CAISEREGSEQYF.

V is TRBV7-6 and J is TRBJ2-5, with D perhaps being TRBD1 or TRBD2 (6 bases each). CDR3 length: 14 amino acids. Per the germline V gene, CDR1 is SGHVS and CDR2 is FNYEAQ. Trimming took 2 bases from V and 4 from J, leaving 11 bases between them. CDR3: CASSLIGGGETQYF. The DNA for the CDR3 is TGTGCCAGCAGCTTAATCGGGGGCGGAGAGACCCAGTACTTC.

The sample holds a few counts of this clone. The CDR3 is CASSYVTGGANVLTF. The CDR3 DNA reads as TGTGCCAGCAGTTATGTCACGGGAGGGGCCAACGTCCTGACTTTC. The chain recombines TRBV6-6 with TRBJ2-6; TRBD2 might be the D (5 bases). The CDR3 consists of 15 residues. CDR1 MNHNY and CDR2 SVGAGI come from the germline V gene (reference sequence). The V gene lost 3 bases and the J gene lost 4 bases, with 10 bases spanning the gap.

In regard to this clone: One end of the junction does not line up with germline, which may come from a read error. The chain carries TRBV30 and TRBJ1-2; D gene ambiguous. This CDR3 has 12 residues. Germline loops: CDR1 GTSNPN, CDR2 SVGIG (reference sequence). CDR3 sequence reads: CAWSVLNYGHTF. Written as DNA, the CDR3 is TGTGCCTGGAGTGTACTCAACTATGGCCACACCTTC.

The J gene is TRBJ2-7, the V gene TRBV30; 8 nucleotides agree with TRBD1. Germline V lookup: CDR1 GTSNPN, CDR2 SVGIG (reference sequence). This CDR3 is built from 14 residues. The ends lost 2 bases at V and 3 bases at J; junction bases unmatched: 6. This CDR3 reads CAWSQTGADYEQYF. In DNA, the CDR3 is TGTGCCTGGAGTCAGACAGGGGCGGACTACGAGCAGTACTTC.

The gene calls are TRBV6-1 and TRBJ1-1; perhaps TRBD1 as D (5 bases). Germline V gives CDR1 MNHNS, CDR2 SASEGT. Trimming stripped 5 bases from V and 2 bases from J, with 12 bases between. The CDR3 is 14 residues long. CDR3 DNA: TGTGCCAGCAGTTCAGACAGTATCAACACTGAAGCTTTCTTT. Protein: CASSSDSINTEAFF.

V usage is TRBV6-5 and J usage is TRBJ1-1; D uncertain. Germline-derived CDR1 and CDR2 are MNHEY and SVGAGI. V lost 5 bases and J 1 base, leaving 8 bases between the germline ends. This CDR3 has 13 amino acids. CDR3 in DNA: TGTGCCAGCAGTGCCCAATCGAACACTGAAGCTTTCTTT. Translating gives CASSAQSNTEAFF.

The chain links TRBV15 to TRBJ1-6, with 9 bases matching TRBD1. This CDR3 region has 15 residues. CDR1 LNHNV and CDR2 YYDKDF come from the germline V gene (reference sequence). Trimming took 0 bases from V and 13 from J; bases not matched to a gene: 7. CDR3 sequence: CATSRDLGQGPPLHF. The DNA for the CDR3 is TGTGCCACCAGCAGAGATTTGGGACAGGGTCCCCCCCTCCACTTT.

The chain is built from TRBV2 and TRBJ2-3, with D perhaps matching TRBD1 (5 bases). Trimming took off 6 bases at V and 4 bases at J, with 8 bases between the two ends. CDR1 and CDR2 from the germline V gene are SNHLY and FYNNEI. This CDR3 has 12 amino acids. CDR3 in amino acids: CASSSGSDTQYF. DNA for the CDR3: TGTGCCAGCAGCTCAGGGTCAGATACGCAGTATTTT.